This T cell receptor beta chain was retrieved from a study of beta chain features in type 1 diabetes. The CDR3 runs to 13 residues. Germline V gene lookup returns CDR1 SQVTM and CDR2 ANQGSEA. Trimming took 7 bases from V and 3 from J; bases not matched to a gene: 8. Since all of the isolated RNA was reverse transcribed, expressed TCRB transcripts were what got sequenced. Some clones are missing from TCRdb's copy, which holds only in-frame ones; the method was immunoSEQ multiplex PCR. The repertoire holds around 340,000 clones, with over 7% as singletons. Study-level results: In all four CD4+ subsets, TCRB CDR3 length was significantly, moderately reduced in type 1 diabetes.

There are a few counts of this clone. The antigen is unknown. The sample comprised central memory CD4+ T cells from blood. The V and J genes are TRBV29-1 and TRBJ2-7, with TRBD1 matching 8 bases. This clonotype was obtained from a man aged 25-40 years with type 1 diabetes. CDR3 amino acids: CSAFGQGFYEQYF. CDR3 sequence (DNA): TGCAGCGCCTTCGGACAGGGTTTCTACGAGCAGTACTTC.